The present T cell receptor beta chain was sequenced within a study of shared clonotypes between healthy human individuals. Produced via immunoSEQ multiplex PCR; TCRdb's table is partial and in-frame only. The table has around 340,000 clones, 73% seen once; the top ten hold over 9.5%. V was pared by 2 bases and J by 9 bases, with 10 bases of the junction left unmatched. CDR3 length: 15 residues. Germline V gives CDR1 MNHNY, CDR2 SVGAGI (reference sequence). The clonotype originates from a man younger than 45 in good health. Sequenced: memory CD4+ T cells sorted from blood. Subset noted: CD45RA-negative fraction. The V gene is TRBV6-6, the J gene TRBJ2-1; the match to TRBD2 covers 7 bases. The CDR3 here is CASSYTPSGRAEQFF. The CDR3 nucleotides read TGTGCCAGCAGTTACACCCCCTCAGGGAGGGCTGAGCAGTTCTTC.